This is a list of T cell receptor beta chains from one sample in a study of blood T cell repertoires in COVID-19. Only in-frame clones appear in the TCRdb table, and some are missing; sequencing was by immunoSEQ multiplex PCR. The sample records over 200,000 clones, over 75% being singletons. Sequencing was done on a sample of peripheral blood. These TCRs come from a man in his forties with active or convalescent COVID-19. CDR3s include the opening cysteine and the closing phenylalanine or tryptophan. D genes are given only for firm matches. A row's size may be missing; if present it is once, few, many or a size class.

TRBV19	.	TRBD1	TRBJ2-1	TGTGCCAGTAGTCCGCGGACAGGGGGCTCCTACAATGAGCAGTTCTTC	CASSPRTGGSYNEQFF
TRBV5-4	.	.	TRBJ1-1	TGTGCCAGCAGCCGCGCACCTGGACAATACACTGAAGCTTTCTTT	CASSRAPGQYTEAFF
TRBV7-9	once	TRBD1	TRBJ1-2	TGTGCCAGCACCCTTACGGGACAGCAACACTATGGCTACACCTTC	CASTLTGQQHYGYTF
TRBV28	.	.	TRBJ1-1	TGTGCCAGCAGTCTTGGGAGGTACACTGAAGCTTTCTTT	CASSLGRYTEAFF
TRBV11-2	.	.	TRBJ2-7	TGTGCCAGCAGCTTAGGAAACGAGGTCTACGAGCAGTACTTC	CASSLGNEVYEQYF
TRBV5-4	.	TRBD1	TRBJ1-6	TGTGCCAGCAGCTTAACAGGGGTCTATAATTCACCCCTCCACTTT	CASSLTGVYNSPLHF
TRBV15	.	TRBD1	TRBJ1-4	TGTGCCACCAGCAGGGGACCGGGACAGGGATTCGAAAAACTGTTTTTT	CATSRGPGQGFEKLFF
TRBV29-1	.	TRBD2	TRBJ2-7	TGCAGCGTTGCCCTAGCGGGAGGGCCTCACGAGCAGTACTTC	CSVALAGGPHEQYF
TRBV5-5	.	TRBD2	TRBJ2-3	TGTGCCAGCAGCGTGAGCCCACTAGCGGGAGTAATAGATACGCAGTATTTT	CASSVSPLAGVIDTQYF
TRBV5-1	.	TRBD2	TRBJ2-5	TGCGCCAGCAGCTTGGCTCCCAGCGGGAGCCCAGAGACCCAGTACTTC	CASSLAPSGSPETQYF
TRBV9	.	.	TRBJ1-6	TGTGCCAGCAGCGGATCGGGTTTACCCCTCCACTTT	CASSGSGLPLHF
TRBV2	.	.	TRBJ1-5	TGTGCCAGCAACGGGGGTACCCATCAGCCCCAGCATTTT	CASNGGTHQPQHF
TRBV28	once	.	TRBJ1-5	TGTGCCAGCGAGAGCAGGGCGGTCAATCAGCCCCAGCATTTT	CASESRAVNQPQHF
TRBV12-5	.	.	TRBJ1-2	TGTGCTAGTGGTTTGCCCCTATCCTATGGCTACACCTTC	CASGLPLSYGYTF
TRBV7-9	.	.	TRBJ2-1	TGTGCCAGCAGCTCCCCGGGGGACAGTTACAATGAGCAGTTCTTC	CASSSPGDSYNEQFF